The clone carrying this T cell receptor (beta chain) was observed at least ten times. The antigen is unknown. The data were obtained in a study of neurological immune-mediated disorders. The cDNA came from 5'RACE with 10-nucleotide random UMIs. One entry per CDR3 protein results from TCRdb running MiXCR on the 5' RACE reads. The repertoire holds some 60,000 distinct CDR3 sequences, with more than 9.5% as singletons. Time point specified: longitudinal time-point 2. The unsorted libraries had their origin in 2 million PBMCs stored at -80 C. The CDR3 loop spans 13 amino acids. The germline V gene has CDR1 SGDLS and CDR2 YYNGEE. V lost 3 bases, J lost 6 bases, and 9 bases lay in between. Whole-study findings and limits: No CDR3 amino acid sequences were shared by expanded clones across subjects, suggesting private repertoires in all groups. The study found the most TCR clonal expansion in HTLV-1-associated myelopathy and the least in multiple sclerosis, below healthy controls.

The chain carries TRBV9 and TRBJ2-2, with D possibly being TRBD2 (6 bases). Sequencing used PBMCs. The sequence derives from a young man in good health. The CDR3 DNA follows: TGTGCCAGCAGCGCCTCGGGAGCCGGGGAGCTGTTTTTT. Translation: CASSASGAGELFF.